Detailed here is one TCR beta chain. This CDR3 has 13 residues. Germline CDR1 reads SGHDN; CDR2 reads FVKESK. Between the trimmed V and J ends, which lost 5 bases and 8 bases, there was a span of 13 bases. This entry is derived from a study of blood T cell repertoires in COVID-19. Across the study: The origin of the acute and convalescent COVID-19 samples was the United States, Italy and Spain.

Original handling: Reference gene primer amplification gave estimated nucleated cell counts. Here immunoSEQ multiplex PCR was the method, and the copy in TCRdb shows in-frame clones only, minus some. From that table come the V and J calls and clone size; the DNA was used to work out D and trimming. In the table there are fewer than 250,000 clones, around four fifths of which are singletons. The clonotype was recovered from a woman aged 45-59 years with acute or convalescent COVID-19. The chain recombines TRBV14 with TRBJ2-1; no definite D call. Specimen: peripheral blood. CDR3 nucleotides: TGTGCCAGCAGCGAAGGAAATCGGGATGAGCAGTTCTTC. It yields the protein CASSEGNRDEQFF.